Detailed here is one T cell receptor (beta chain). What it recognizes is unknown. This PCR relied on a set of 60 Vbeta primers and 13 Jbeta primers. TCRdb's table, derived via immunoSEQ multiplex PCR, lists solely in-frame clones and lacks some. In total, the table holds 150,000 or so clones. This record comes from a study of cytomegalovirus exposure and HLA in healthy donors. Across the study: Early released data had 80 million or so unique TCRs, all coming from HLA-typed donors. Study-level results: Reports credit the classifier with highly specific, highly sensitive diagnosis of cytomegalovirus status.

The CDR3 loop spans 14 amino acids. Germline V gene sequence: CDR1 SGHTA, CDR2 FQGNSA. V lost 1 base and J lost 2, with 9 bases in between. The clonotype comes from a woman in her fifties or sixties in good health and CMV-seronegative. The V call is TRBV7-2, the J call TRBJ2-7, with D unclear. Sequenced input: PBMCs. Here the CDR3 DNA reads TGTGCCAGCAGCTTAGTGGCGGAAGCCTACGAGCAGTACTTC. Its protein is CASSLVAEAYEQYF.